The 6 T cell receptor beta chains below were found in one sample sequenced in a study of blood T cell repertoires in COVID-19. Generated by immunoSEQ multiplex PCR, the TCRdb table keeps only in-frame clones and is missing some. The data hold around 100,000 clones, with 85% observed a single time. The specimen sequenced was peripheral blood. Source of these receptors: a woman between 65 and 79 years old with active or convalescent COVID-19.

The genes are TRBV5-1 and TRBJ2-7, with D possibly being TRBD1 (6 bases). The V gene lost 1 base and the J gene lost 5 bases, with 13 bases spanning the gap. Germline V gives CDR1 SGHRS, CDR2 YFSETQ. This CDR3 has 14 amino acids. CDR3 region: CASSLFPGADEQYF. The CDR3, as DNA: TGCGCCAGCAGCTTGTTCCCAGGGGCGGACGAGCAGTACTTC.

As DNA, the CDR3 is TGTGCCAGCAATCTGGGGGCGAGCACAGATACGCAGTATTTT. This gives the protein CASNLGASTDTQYF. V is TRBV9 and J is TRBJ2-3; tentative D call: TRBD1 (6 bases). Germline V gene sequence: CDR1 SGDLS, CDR2 YYNGEE. CDR3 length: 14 amino acids. V lost 6 bases and J lost 0, with 11 bases in between. The whole variable domain, filled in from reference TRBV9 and TRBJ2-3, reads DSGVTQTPKHLITATGQRVTLRCSPRSGDLSVYWYQQSLDQGLQFLIQYYNGEERAKGNILERFSAQQFPDLHSELNLSSLELGDSALYFCASNLGASTDTQYFGPGTRLTVL.

The chain couples TRBV5-1 to TRBJ1-6; D not certain. Between the trimmed V and J ends, which lost 0 bases and 3 bases, there was a span of 7 bases. The germline V gene encodes CDR1 SGHRS and CDR2 YFSETQ. CDR3 length: 15 amino acids. The CDR3 loop reads CASSLEGSYNSPLHF. CDR3 nucleotides: TGCGCCAGCAGCTTGGAAGGGAGCTATAATTCACCCCTCCACTTT.

The V gene is TRBV30, the J gene TRBJ1-2, with 7 bases that match TRBD1. CDR1 is GTSNPN, CDR2 SVGIG, per germline (reference sequence). J gave up 2 bases and V 2 bases, and 2 bases lay outside the gene matches. The CDR3 loop spans 13 amino acids. CDR3 coding DNA: TGTGCCTGGAGTCAACAGGGGAACTATGGCTACACCTTC. This gives the protein CAWSQQGNYGYTF.

The J gene is TRBJ1-5, the V gene TRBV7-8; D is uncertain. The germline V and J ends were trimmed by 5 bases and 4 bases, with 15 bases remaining between them. The CDR3 length is 15 residues. Germline V gene sequence: CDR1 SGHVS, CDR2 FQNEAQ. CDR3 in amino acids: CASSLDGRENQPQHF. In nucleotides, the CDR3 is TGTGCCAGCAGCCTAGACGGACGGGAGAATCAGCCCCAGCATTTT. The full variable domain, completed using reference TRBV7-8 and TRBJ1-5, is GAGVSQSPRYKVAKRGQDVALRCDPISGHVSLFWYQQALGQGPEFLTYFQNEAQLDKSGLPSDRFFAERPEGSVSTLKIQRTQQEDSAVYLCASSLDGRENQPQHFGDGTRLSIL.

J is TRBJ1-2 and V is TRBV5-6; TRBD1 matches at 9 bases. This CDR3 is built from 15 residues. Trimming at V came to 0 bases and at J to 7 bases, leaving 7 bases not matched to a gene. CDR1 is SGHDT, CDR2 YYEEEE, per germline. CDR3 DNA: TGTGCCAGCAGCTTGGACAGGGGGCTGTTAAGTGGCTACACCTTC. As protein: CASSLDRGLLSGYTF.